Presented here are 14 T cell receptor beta chains from one specimen sequenced in a study of persistence of HIV-infected CD4 T cells. Sequencing used immunoSEQ version 4 in survey mode. Profiled with immunoSEQ multiplex PCR; TCRdb holds only in-frame clones, not every one. The data hold under 40,000 clones, with approximately 80% observed a single time. Overlapping HIV-1 Gag 15-mer peptides at 0.95 to 1 ug per peptide per mL were used. CD40L-negative CD69-negative CD45RO-high memory CD4+ T cells were sorted as populations depleted of antigen-responding cells. No cognate antigen is known for these TCRs. The specimen was CD4+ T cells sorted from PBMCs after approximately 19-hour stimulation, collected from a patient who received antiretroviral therapy. The receptors originated from an adult woman with HIV who was CMV-seropositive.

This clone was recorded only once. The gene calls are TRBV7-8 and TRBJ2-5; 8 bases fit TRBD2. Germline CDR1 reads SGHVS; CDR2 reads FQNEAQ. CDR3 length: 14 amino acids. The V gene end was trimmed by 7 bases and the J gene end by 4 bases; junction bases not matched to a gene: 8. CDR3 protein: CASTQAGAVETQYF. The CDR3 bases are TGTGCCAGCACCCAAGCGGGAGCGGTAGAGACCCAGTACTTC.

The genes are TRBV10-3 and TRBJ1-1; maybe TRBD1 (5 bases). With 2 bases removed from V and 1 base from J, the gap between germline ends came to 11 bases. Germline V lookup: CDR1 ENHRY, CDR2 SYGVKD. The CDR3 runs to 15 residues. The CDR3 bases are TGTGCCATCAGTGAGGACTCGGGGGGGAACACTGAAGCTTTCTTT. Translating it yields CAISEDSGGNTEAFF.

The CDR3 sequence: CASSLDRGDYGYTF. As DNA, the CDR3 is TGTGCCAGCAGCCTGGACAGGGGTGACTATGGCTACACCTTC. The chain uses TRBV5-4 and TRBJ1-2, with 9 bases identical to TRBD1. Looked up from germline, CDR1 is SGHNT and CDR2 is YYREEE (reference sequence). The CDR3 runs 14 residues. The junction had 4 bases not matched to a gene; V was cut back by 4 bases and J by 3 bases.

The V gene is TRBV19, the J gene TRBJ2-7; a weak D match, TRBD1 (6 bases). The germline V and J ends were trimmed by 5 bases and 2 bases, with 19 bases remaining between them. The CDR3 runs to 16 residues. CDR1 and CDR2 from the germline V gene are LNHDA and SQIVND (reference sequence). CDR3 nucleotide sequence: TGTGCCAGTAGTCTCATCCCGGGACAAACTACCTACGAGCAGTACTTC. It is translated as CASSLIPGQTTYEQYF.

V is TRBV28 and J is TRBJ1-5; the match to TRBD1 covers 11 bases. The J segment lost 4 bases and the V segment lost 6 bases, leaving 5 bases of the junction unmatched. The CDR3 extends over 15 amino acids. Looked up from germline, CDR1 is MDHEN and CDR2 is SYDVKM. The CDR3 region is CASRSGTGGNQPQHF. The CDR3 DNA is TGTGCCAGCAGATCCGGGACAGGGGGAAATCAGCCCCAGCATTTT.

The V and J genes are TRBV6-2 or TRBV6-3 and TRBJ2-5; tentatively, D is TRBD1 (5 bases). Trimming stripped 0 bases from V and 6 bases from J, with 11 bases between. This CDR3 has 14 amino acids. Germline loops: CDR1 MNHEY, CDR2 SVGEGT. This CDR3 reads CASSYSAGRKTQYF. The CDR3 nucleotides are TGTGCCAGCAGTTACTCGGCAGGGCGAAAGACCCAGTACTTC.

The chain combines TRBV3-1 (or the pseudogene TRBV3-2) with TRBJ1-2; D not certain. The CDR3 extends over 12 amino acids. The V end lost 3 bases, the J end lost 6 bases, and 8 bases lay between the germline ends. The V gene's germline CDR1 is LGHDT and CDR2 YNNKEL (reference sequence). Here the CDR3 reads CASSQGGHGYTF. CDR3 nucleotide sequence: TGTGCCAGCAGCCAGGGTGGGCATGGCTACACCTTC.

The chain is built from TRBV29-1 and TRBJ1-2; 10 bases fit TRBD1. V lost 2 bases and J lost 7; bases outside the gene matches: 10. Per germline, CDR1 SQVTM and CDR2 ANQGSEA. The CDR3 length is 15 residues. The CDR3 bases are TGCAGCGTTGAACGGGCAGACAGGGGGCGCGGTGGCTACACCTTC. Translated, it gives CSVERADRGRGGYTF.

The CDR3 region is CASRSRDGRGNTEAFF. CDR3 DNA sequence: TGTGCCAGCAGGAGTAGGGACGGGAGAGGGAACACTGAAGCTTTCTTT. This chain connects TRBV13 to TRBJ1-1; D is possibly TRBD1 (5 bases). Germline-derived CDR1 and CDR2 are PRHDT and FYEKMQ (reference sequence). This CDR3 has 16 amino acids. V dropped 6 bases and J dropped 1 base, with 18 bases sitting between them. Variable domain in full (rest from reference TRBV13 and TRBJ1-1): AAGVIQSPRHLIKEKRETATLKCYPIPRHDTVYWYQQGPGQDPQFLISFYEKMQSDKGSIPDRFSAQQFSDYHSELNMSSLELGDSALYFCASRSRDGRGNTEAFFGQGTRLTVV.

This chain links TRBV15 with TRBJ1-5, with D unclear. V was trimmed by 3 bases and J by 3 bases, leaving 12 bases between them. The germline V gene encodes CDR1 LNHNV and CDR2 YYDKDF (reference sequence). This CDR3 comprises 15 residues. The CDR3 loop is CATSRMTETNQPQHF. The CDR3 nucleotides are TGTGCCACCAGCAGGATGACGGAAACCAATCAGCCCCAGCATTTT.

Notes on this clone: No DNA is shown, since the ends of the CDR3 on it are uncertain; the CDR3 is the one TCRdb lists. V usage is TRBV28 and J usage is TRBJ1-2. Germline CDR1 and CDR2: MDHEN and SYDVKM. The CDR3 spans 14 amino acids, including both terminal residues. This chain's CDR3 is CASSFGAGLYGYTF.

The V gene is TRBV5-1, the J gene TRBJ1-2; D is perhaps TRBD1 (5 bases). CDR3 length: 15 amino acids. Germline V lookup: CDR1 SGHRS, CDR2 YFSETQ. V lost 0 bases to trimming and J lost 8 bases, with 17 bases between them. CDR3 in amino acids: CASSLVLRGTEGYTF. The CDR3 DNA follows: TGCGCCAGCAGCTTGGTATTGAGGGGAACGGAAGGCTACACCTTC.

About this clone itself: At the DNA level, this CDR3 is encoded by other sequences in the same sample as well. This chain joins TRBV9 and TRBJ1-1; no firm D call. In germline, CDR1 is SGDLS, CDR2 YYNGEE. Trimming took off 0 bases at V and 3 bases at J, with 6 bases between the two ends. The CDR3 is 13 amino acids. Here the CDR3 DNA reads TGTGCCAGCAGCGTAGGAGGGTACACTGAAGCTTTCTTT. Its protein is CASSVGGYTEAFF.

A note on this clone: Other DNA variants within this sample encode the same CDR3. The V call is TRBV18, the J call TRBJ2-5; D remains ambiguous. The CDR3 is made up of 15 amino acids. Per germline, CDR1 KGHSH and CDR2 LQKENI. Trimming pared 2 bases from V and 2 bases from J, leaving 12 bases between. The CDR3 region is CASSPNKGPQETQYF. CDR3 DNA: TGTGCCAGCTCACCAAACAAAGGGCCTCAAGAGACCCAGTACTTC.